One sample yielded the 5 T cell receptor beta chains listed below, sequenced in a study of Ad26.COV2.S vaccination and SARS-CoV-2 variants. Described treatment: some 20 received Ad26.COV2.S at low or high dose, single or two shots; five or six received placebo; per-sample allocation not given. Day 63 following the first vaccine or placebo injection was when the samples were taken. TCRdb's copy holds only in-frame clones and misses some; the assay was immunoSEQ multiplex PCR. Of around 450,000 clones listed, nearly 90% are singletons. The starting material was peripheral blood, obtained in a trial of Ad26.COV2.S vaccine versus placebo. Receptors were obtained from a person between 18 and 59 years old who received the Ad26.COV2.S COVID-19 vaccine or a placebo.

The count of this clone is one. The chain couples TRBV9 to TRBJ1-2; unclear D gene. V lost 4 bases and J lost 7, with 11 bases in between. Germline V gives CDR1 SGDLS, CDR2 YYNGEE. CDR3 length: 12 residues. The CDR3: CASSHGSAGYTF. The CDR3, as DNA: TGTGCCAGCAGCCATGGGTCGGCTGGCTACACCTTC.

The V and J genes are TRBV4-3 and TRBJ2-7, with D possibly TRBD2 on 6 matching bases. The germline CDR1 and CDR2 sequences are LGHNA and YSLEER. V was clipped by 10 bases and J by 2 bases, with 24 bases between them. The CDR3 is 16 amino acids. This CDR3 reads CATLPSPPGLPYEQYF. The CDR3 DNA follows: TGCGCCACCCTTCCAAGCCCCCCGGGACTCCCCTACGAGCAGTACTTC.

Remarks on this clone: The sample contains more than one DNA sequence encoding this CDR3. The chain recombines TRBV5-1 with TRBJ2-5; unclear D gene. Germline assignment: CDR1 SGHRS and CDR2 YFSETQ. This CDR3 has 13 residues. Trimming pared 2 bases from V and 5 bases from J, leaving 10 bases between. This CDR3 reads CASSFGGRETQYF. The CDR3 bases are TGCGCCAGCAGCTTTGGTGGAAGGGAGACCCAGTACTTC.

This clone was observed once. The rearrangement joins TRBV7-9 to TRBJ2-1; D is undetermined. The CDR3 loop spans 14 amino acids. Trimming shortened V by 2 bases and J by 5 bases, and 10 bases separated the two germline ends. Germline V gene sequence: CDR1 SEHNR, CDR2 FQNEAQ (reference sequence). CDR3 DNA: TGTGCCAGCAGCTTATACTGGGCAGACAATGAGCAGTTCTTC. Protein: CASSLYWADNEQFF. Using reference TRBV7-9 and TRBJ2-1 for the parts outside the CDR3, the full variable domain is DTGVSQNPRHKITKRGQNVTFRCDPISEHNRLYWYRQTLGQGPEFLTYFQNEAQLEKSRLLSDRFSAERPKGSFSTLEIQRTEQGDSAMYLCASSLYWADNEQFFGPGTRLTVL.

The chain carries TRBV4-1 and TRBJ2-7, with D possibly being TRBD1 or TRBD2 (6 bases each). From germline, CDR1 is MGHRA and CDR2 YSYEKL. The CDR3 extends over 17 amino acids. Trimming left V 0 bases short and J 2 bases short, with 17 bases between. The CDR3 region is CASSQEGGTSRTYEQYF. Written as DNA, the CDR3 is TGCGCCAGCAGCCAAGAAGGGGGGACTTCTCGCACCTACGAGCAGTACTTC.